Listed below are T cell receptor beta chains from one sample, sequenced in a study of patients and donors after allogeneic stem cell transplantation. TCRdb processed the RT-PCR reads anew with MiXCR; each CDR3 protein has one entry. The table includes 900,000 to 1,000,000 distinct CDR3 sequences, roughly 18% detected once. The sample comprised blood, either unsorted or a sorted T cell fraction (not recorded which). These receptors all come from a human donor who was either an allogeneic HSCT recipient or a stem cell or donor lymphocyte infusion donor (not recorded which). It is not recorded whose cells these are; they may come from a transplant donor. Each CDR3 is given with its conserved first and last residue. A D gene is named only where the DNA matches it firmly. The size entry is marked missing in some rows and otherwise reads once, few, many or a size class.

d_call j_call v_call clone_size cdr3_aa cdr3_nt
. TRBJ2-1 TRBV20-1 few CSASRRAISYNEQFF TGCAGTGCTAGTAGGCGGGCCATCTCCTACAATGAGCAGTTCTTC
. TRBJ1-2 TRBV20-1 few CSASFRGQTMGYGYTF TGCAGTGCTAGTTTCCGCGGACAGACAATGGGATATGGCTACACCTTC
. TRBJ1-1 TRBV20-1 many CSARGTTGSAEAFF TGCAGTGCTAGAGGGACTACAGGGAGTGCTGAAGCTTTCTTT
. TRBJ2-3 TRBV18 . CASSPIEQLWTDTQYF TGTGCCAGCTCACCAATAGAGCAGCTTTGGACAGATACGCAGTATTTT
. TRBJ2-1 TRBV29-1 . CSVDRGSKVNEQFF TGCAGCGTTGACCGGGGCTCAAAGGTCAATGAGCAGTTCTTC
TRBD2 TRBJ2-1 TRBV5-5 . CASSLGLAGVDEQFF TGTGCCAGCAGCTTGGGACTAGCGGGAGTTGATGAGCAGTTCTTC
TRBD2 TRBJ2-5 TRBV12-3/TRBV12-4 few CASSRGLAGVETQYF TGTGCCAGCAGCAGGGGACTAGCGGGAGTGGAGACCCAGTACTTC
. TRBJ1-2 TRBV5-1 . CASSRGTPVGYTF TGCGCCAGCAGCCGTGGGACACCGGTTGGCTACACCTTC
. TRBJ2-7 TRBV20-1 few CSASRESYEQYF TGCAGTGCTAGCCGTGAATCCTACGAGCAGTACTTC
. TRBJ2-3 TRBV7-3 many CASSLNPDTQYF TGTGCCAGCAGCTTAAATCCAGATACGCAGTATTTT
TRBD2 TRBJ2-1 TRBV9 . CASSVEAGGQNEQFF TGTGCCAGCAGCGTGGAAGCGGGGGGGCAAAATGAGCAGTTCTTC
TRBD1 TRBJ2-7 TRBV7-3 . CASSPNVPPGQEGYEQYF TGTGCCAGCAGCCCAAATGTACCTCCGGGACAGGAAGGCTACGAGCAGTACTTC
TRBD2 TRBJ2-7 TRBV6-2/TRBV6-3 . CASSYSTRSGGYEQYF TGTGCCAGCAGTTACTCGACTCGGAGCGGGGGATACGAGCAGTACTTC
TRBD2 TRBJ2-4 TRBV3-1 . CASSRRTSGKTNIQYF TGTGCCAGCAGCCGTCGGACTAGCGGGAAGACGAACATTCAGTACTTC
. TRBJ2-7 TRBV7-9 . CASSLGEDTTYEQYF TGTGCCAGCAGCTTGGGCGAGGACACTACCTACGAGCAGTACTTC
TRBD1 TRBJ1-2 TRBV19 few CASSILQGNYGYTF TGTGCCAGTAGTATATTACAGGGGAACTATGGCTACACCTTC
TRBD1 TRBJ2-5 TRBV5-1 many CASSPGTGQETQYF TGTGCCAGCAGTCCAGGGACAGGCCAAGAGACCCAGTACTTC
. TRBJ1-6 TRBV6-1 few CASSVQGEESPLHF TGTGCCAGCAGTGTACAGGGAGAGGAATCACCCCTCCACTTT
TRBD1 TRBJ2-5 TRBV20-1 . CSARDPTGLRETQYF TGCAGTGCTAGAGACCCGACAGGGCTCAGGGAGACCCAGTACTTC
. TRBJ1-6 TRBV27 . CASSSGSGYRNSPLHF TGTGCCAGCAGTTCGGGTTCGGGGTATCGCAATTCACCCCTCCACTTT
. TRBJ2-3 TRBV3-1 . CASSRQSYSTDTQYF TGTGCCAGCAGTCGACAGTCTTACAGCACAGATACGCAGTATTTT
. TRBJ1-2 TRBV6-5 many CASSYSQVNYGYTF TGTGCCAGCAGTTACTCGCAAGTTAACTATGGCTACACCTTC
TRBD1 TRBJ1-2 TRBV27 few CASRTGTGGLAYGYTF TGTGCCAGCAGAACCGGGACAGGGGGCCTCGCTTATGGCTACACCTTC
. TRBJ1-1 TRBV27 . CASSDENRLRNTEAFF TGTGCCAGCAGTGATGAAAACAGGTTAAGGAACACTGAAGCTTTCTTT
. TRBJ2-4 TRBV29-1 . CSAILLGGVKYF TGCAGCGCCATCCTCCTGGGGGGCGTGAAGTACTTC
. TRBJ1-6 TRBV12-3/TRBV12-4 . CASSLMSPSPLHF TGTGCCAGCAGTTTAATGTCGCCTTCACCCCTCCACTTT
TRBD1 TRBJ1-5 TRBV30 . CAWRKGAGNQPQHF TGTGCCTGGAGAAAGGGGGCCGGTAATCAGCCCCAGCATTTT
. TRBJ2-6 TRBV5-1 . CASSLKVSGANVLTF TGCGCCAGCAGCTTGAAGGTCTCTGGGGCCAACGTCCTGACTTTC
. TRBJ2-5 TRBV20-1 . CSASSGKRKEETQYF TGCAGTGCTAGTTCGGGGAAAAGAAAGGAGGAGACCCAGTACTTC
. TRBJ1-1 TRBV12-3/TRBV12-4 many CASSSPQGGAFF TGTGCCAGCAGTTCTCCCCAGGGTGGGGCTTTCTTT
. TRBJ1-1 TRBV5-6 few CASSPDPSPMNTEAFF TGTGCCAGCAGCCCGGACCCTAGCCCCATGAACACTGAAGCTTTCTTT
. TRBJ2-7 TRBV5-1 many CASSLKDFGGEQYF TGCGCCAGCAGCTTGAAAGACTTCGGCGGGGAGCAGTACTTC
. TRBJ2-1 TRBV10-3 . CAIRGAGEQFF TGTGCCATCCGGGGGGCTGGTGAGCAGTTCTTC
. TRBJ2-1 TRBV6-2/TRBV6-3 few CASSYSKEQFF TGTGCCAGCAGTTACTCGAAAGAGCAGTTCTTC
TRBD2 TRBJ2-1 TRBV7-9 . CASSSAGGVDEQFF TGTGCCAGCAGCTCAGCGGGAGGGGTCGATGAGCAGTTCTTC
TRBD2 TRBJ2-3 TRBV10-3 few CAISRGVAGSGDTQYF TGTGCCATCAGTAGGGGGGTAGCGGGATCGGGAGATACGCAGTATTTT
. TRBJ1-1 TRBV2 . CASSDRRDTEAFF TGTGCCAGCAGTGACAGAAGGGACACTGAAGCTTTCTTT
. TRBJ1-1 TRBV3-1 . CASSQGSFTEAFF TGTGCCAGCAGCCAAGGGAGCTTCACTGAAGCTTTCTTT
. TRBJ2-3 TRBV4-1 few CASSQERGWADTQYF TGCGCCAGCAGCCAAGAACGAGGGTGGGCGGATACGCAGTATTTT
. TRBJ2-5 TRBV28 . CASSLIRMETQYF TGTGCCAGCAGTTTAATCAGGATGGAGACCCAGTACTTC
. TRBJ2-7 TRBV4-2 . CASSQESRSGSYEQYF TGTGCCAGCAGCCAAGAGAGCCGCAGCGGGTCCTACGAGCAGTACTTC
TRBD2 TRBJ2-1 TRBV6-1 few CASRLTSGSFNEQFF TGTGCCAGCAGGTTGACTAGCGGGAGTTTTAATGAGCAGTTCTTC
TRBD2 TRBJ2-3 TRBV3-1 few CASSQAYSGGGPTDTQYF TGTGCCAGCAGCCAAGCTTATAGCGGGGGGGGTCCGACAGATACGCAGTATTTT
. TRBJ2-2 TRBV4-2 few CASSPLDRFITGELFF TGTGCCAGCAGCCCATTAGACAGGTTTATCACCGGGGAGCTGTTTTTT
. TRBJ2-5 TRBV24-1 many CATSDRETQYF TGTGCCACCAGTGATAGAGAGACCCAGTACTTC
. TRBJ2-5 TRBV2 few CASGAEGGQYF TGTGCCAGCGGGGCGGAAGGGGGCCAGTACTTC
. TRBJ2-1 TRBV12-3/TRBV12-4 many CASSPGPVEQFF TGTGCCAGCAGTCCAGGGCCCGTTGAGCAGTTCTTC
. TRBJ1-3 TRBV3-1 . CASWIPGYNSGNTIYF TGTGCCAGCTGGATTCCGGGGTACAACTCTGGAAACACCATATATTTT
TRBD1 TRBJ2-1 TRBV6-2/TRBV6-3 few CASNFPGQYNEQFF TGTGCCAGCAATTTCCCGGGACAGTACAATGAGCAGTTCTTC
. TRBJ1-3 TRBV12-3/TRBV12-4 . CASSFWGIGNTIYF TGTGCCAGCAGTTTCTGGGGGATTGGAAACACCATATATTTT